The TCR beta chain described here comes from a study of T-cell memory formation after mild COVID-19. Each CDR3 protein is one row after TCRdb ran MiXCR on the 5' RACE reads. The data contain over 300,000 distinct CDR3 sequences, 20% to 25% of them singletons. This clonotype has only a few counts. Sequencing was done on a sample of PBMCs or a T cell subset sorted from them (not recorded which). The clonotype was recovered from a man aged 18-30 years who had mild COVID-19 (a few samples of this study predate the infection). Cell type and time point are not known.

The CDR3 DNA reads as TGTGCCAGCAGGGACACTTTACAGGGGCGGAAAAGCTACACCTTC. Encoded protein: CASRDTLQGRKSYTF. The chain recombines TRBV6-5 with TRBJ1-2; 7 nucleotides agree with TRBD1. This CDR3 region has 15 residues. The V segment lost 6 bases and the J segment 9 bases; nucleotides outside the gene matches: 16. CDR1 and CDR2 (germline): MNHEY, SVGAGI.